This record concerns one T cell receptor beta chain sequence. No antigen is known for it. TCRdb re-analysed the RACE reads in MiXCR, keeping a single row per CDR3 protein. The sample lists about 82,000 distinct CDR3 sequences; 11% were seen once. Time point meaning: patch test 3, about 24 weeks after DPC sensitization. Treatment noted: therapeutic diphenylcyclopropenone sensitization with weekly scalp DPC. The germline V gene has CDR1 KGHDR and CDR2 SFDVKD. The CDR3 spans 13 residues. Trimming cost V 7 bases and J 8 bases, with 14 bases left between them. The data are from a study of human T cells and chemical hapten exposure. Study conclusions and caveats: No alteration of TCRs above 1 in 1000 frequency was seen with DPC sensitization. In comparison with controls, expanded TCRs gave rise to a significantly larger number of large CDR3 similarity clusters.

The J gene is TRBJ2-1, the V gene TRBV24-1; a possible D gene is TRBD2 (6 bases). This clonotype was obtained from a woman between 45 and 60 years old with alopecia areata. Some clones in this sample may be carry-over from other donors' samples. Material: whole blood, obtained in connection with sensitization to the hapten diphenylcyclopropenone (DPC). CDR3 region: CATSRGGRDEQFF. The CDR3 DNA sequence: TGTGCCACCAGCCGGGGAGGTAGAGATGAGCAGTTCTTC.